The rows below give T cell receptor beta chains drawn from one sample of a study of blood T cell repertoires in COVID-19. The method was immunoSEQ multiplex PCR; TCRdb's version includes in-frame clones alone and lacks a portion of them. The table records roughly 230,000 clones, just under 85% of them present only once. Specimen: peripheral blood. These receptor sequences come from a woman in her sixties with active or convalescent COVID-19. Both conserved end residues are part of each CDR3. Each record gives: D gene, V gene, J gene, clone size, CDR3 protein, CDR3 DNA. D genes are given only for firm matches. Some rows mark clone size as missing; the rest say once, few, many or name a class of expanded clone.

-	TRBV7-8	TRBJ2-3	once	CASRPRIEIGTDTQYF	TGTGCCAGCAGACCCCGAATCGAGATTGGCACAGATACGCAGTATTTT
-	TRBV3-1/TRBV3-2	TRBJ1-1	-	CASSSTGGTTEAFF	TGTGCCAGCAGCTCAACGGGGGGGACCACTGAAGCTTTCTTT
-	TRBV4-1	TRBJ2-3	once	CASSQDNTGSTDTQYF	TGCGCCAGCAGCCAAGATAATACAGGTTCCACAGATACGCAGTATTTT
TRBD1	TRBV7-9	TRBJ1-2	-	CASSLARDRREFIGYTF	TGTGCCAGCAGCTTAGCCAGGGACAGACGGGAATTTATCGGCTACACCTTC
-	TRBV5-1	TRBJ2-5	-	CASSLAAVEETQYF	TGCGCCAGCAGCTTGGCGGCGGTTGAAGAGACCCAGTACTTC
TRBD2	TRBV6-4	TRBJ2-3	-	CASSDSVAGGAGTQYF	TGTGCCAGCAGTGACTCGGTAGCGGGGGGTGCAGGGACGCAGTATTTT
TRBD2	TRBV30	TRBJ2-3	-	CAWRSGGASDTQYF	TGTGCCTGGAGGTCCGGGGGGGCATCGGATACGCAGTATTTT
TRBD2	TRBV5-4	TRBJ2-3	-	CASSFASGGTDTQYF	TGTGCCAGCAGCTTCGCTAGCGGGGGCACAGATACGCAGTATTTT
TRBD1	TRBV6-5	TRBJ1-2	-	CASSRTGGGSGYTF	TGTGCCAGCAGTCGAACAGGGGGGGGATCCGGCTACACCTTC
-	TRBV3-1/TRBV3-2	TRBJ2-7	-	CASSPGLHSYEQYF	TGTGCCAGCAGCCCGGGACTGCACTCCTACGAGCAGTACTTC
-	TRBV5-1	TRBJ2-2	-	CASSSRTNTGELFF	TGCGCCAGCAGCTCCCGAACTAACACCGGGGAGCTGTTTTTT
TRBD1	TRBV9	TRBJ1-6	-	CASSLQGENSPLHF	TGTGCCAGCAGCCTTCAGGGGGAGAATTCACCCCTCCACTTT
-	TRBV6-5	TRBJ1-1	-	CASSYSSPRERTEAFF	TGTGCCAGCAGTTACTCGAGTCCAAGAGAGAGGACTGAAGCTTTCTTT
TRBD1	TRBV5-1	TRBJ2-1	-	CASSDGQGANEQFF	TGCGCCAGCAGCGACGGACAGGGGGCGAATGAGCAGTTCTTC
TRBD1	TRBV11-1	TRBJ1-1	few	CASSLGQGTEAFF	TGTGCCAGCAGCCTGGGACAGGGGACTGAAGCTTTCTTT
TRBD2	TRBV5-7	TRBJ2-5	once	CASSLGGRAQETQYF	TGTGCCAGCAGCTTGGGGGGGAGGGCCCAAGAGACCCAGTACTTC
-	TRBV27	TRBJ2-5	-	CASSPGVAPGAQYF	TGTGCCAGCAGTCCAGGGGTAGCGCCTGGGGCCCAGTACTTC
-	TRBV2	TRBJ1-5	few	CASKGLVNQPQHF	TGTGCCAGCAAGGGGCTAGTCAATCAGCCCCAGCATTTT
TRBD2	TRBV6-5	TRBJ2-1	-	CASSSPGLAYNEQFF	TGTGCCAGCAGTAGCCCGGGACTAGCCTACAATGAGCAGTTCTTC
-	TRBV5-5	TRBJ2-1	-	CASSYWGPPNEQFF	TGTGCCAGCAGCTACTGGGGCCCCCCCAATGAGCAGTTCTTC
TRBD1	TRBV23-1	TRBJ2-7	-	CASRDRYEQYF	TGCGCCAGCAGGGACAGGTACGAGCAGTACTTC
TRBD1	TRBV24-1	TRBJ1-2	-	CATSDTGQGAEGYTF	TGTGCCACCAGTGACACGGGACAGGGGGCCGAAGGCTACACCTTC
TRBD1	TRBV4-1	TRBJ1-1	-	CASSLRTGREILNTEAFF	TGCGCCAGCAGCCTTCGGACAGGGAGGGAGATTTTGAACACTGAAGCTTTCTTT
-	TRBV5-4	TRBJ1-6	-	CASSWGLSYNSPLHF	TGTGCCAGCAGCTGGGGGCTCTCCTATAATTCACCCCTCCACTTT
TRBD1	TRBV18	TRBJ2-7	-	CASSSAGTGDYEQYF	TGTGCCAGCTCATCGGCCGGGACAGGGGACTACGAGCAGTACTTC
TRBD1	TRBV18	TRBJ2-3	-	CASSPGQSTDTQYF	TGTGCCAGCTCTCCGGGACAGAGCACAGATACGCAGTATTTT
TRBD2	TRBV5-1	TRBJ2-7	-	CASSATSGYEQYF	TGCGCCAGCAGCGCGACTAGCGGATACGAGCAGTACTTC
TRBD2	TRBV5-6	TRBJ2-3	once	CASSFYGLAGELDTQYF	TGTGCCAGCAGCTTCTACGGACTAGCGGGGGAGTTAGATACGCAGTATTTT
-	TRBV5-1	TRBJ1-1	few	CASSSGKDTEAFF	TGCGCCAGCAGCTCGGGGAAGGACACTGAAGCTTTCTTT
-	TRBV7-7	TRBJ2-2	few	CASGTLQGMGELFF	TGTGCTAGCGGCACTCTACAGGGGATGGGGGAGCTGTTTTTT